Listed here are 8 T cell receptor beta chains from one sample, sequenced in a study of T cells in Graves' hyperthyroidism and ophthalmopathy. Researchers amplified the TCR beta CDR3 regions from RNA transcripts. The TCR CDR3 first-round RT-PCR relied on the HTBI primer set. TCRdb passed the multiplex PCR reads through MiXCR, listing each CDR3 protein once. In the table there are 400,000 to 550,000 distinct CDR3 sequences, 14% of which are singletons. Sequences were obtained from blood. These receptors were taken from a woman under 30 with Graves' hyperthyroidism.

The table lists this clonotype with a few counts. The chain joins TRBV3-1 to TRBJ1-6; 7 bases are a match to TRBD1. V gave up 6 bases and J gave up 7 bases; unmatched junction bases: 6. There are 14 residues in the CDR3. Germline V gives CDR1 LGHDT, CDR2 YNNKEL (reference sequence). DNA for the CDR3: TGTGCCAGCAGTCCCGGGACAGAGAATTCACCCCTCCACTTT. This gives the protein CASSPGTENSPLHF.

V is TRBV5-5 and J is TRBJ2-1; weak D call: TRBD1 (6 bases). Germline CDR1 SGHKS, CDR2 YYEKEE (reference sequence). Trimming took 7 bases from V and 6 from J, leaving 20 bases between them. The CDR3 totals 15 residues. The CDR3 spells CASGPGQSRRNEQFF. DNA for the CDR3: TGTGCCAGCGGGCCCGGACAGTCCAGGCGCAATGAGCAGTTCTTC.

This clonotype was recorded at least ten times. For the CDR3, the DNA is TGTGCCAGCAGACCGGTCGGAGAGGGGTATCAGCCCCAGCATTTT. Its protein product is CASRPVGEGYQPQHF. V gene TRBV27 combines with J gene TRBJ1-5, with a possible D match to TRBD1 (5 bases). V was pared by 6 bases and J by 5 bases, with 17 bases between. CDR1 MNHEY and CDR2 SMNVEV come from the germline V gene (reference sequence). The CDR3 sequence is 15 residues long.

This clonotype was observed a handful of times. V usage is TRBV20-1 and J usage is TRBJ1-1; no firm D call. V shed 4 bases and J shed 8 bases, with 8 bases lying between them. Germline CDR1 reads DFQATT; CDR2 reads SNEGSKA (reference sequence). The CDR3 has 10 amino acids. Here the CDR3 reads CSAMEGEAFF. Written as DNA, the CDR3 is TGCAGTGCTATGGAGGGAGAAGCTTTCTTT.

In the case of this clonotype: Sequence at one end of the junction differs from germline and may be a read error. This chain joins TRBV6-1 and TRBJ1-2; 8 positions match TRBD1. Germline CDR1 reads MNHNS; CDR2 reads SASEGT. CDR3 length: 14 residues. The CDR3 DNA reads TGTGGCAGCAGTGAACAGGGGGCTAACTATGGCTACACCTTC. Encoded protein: CGSSEQGANYGYTF.

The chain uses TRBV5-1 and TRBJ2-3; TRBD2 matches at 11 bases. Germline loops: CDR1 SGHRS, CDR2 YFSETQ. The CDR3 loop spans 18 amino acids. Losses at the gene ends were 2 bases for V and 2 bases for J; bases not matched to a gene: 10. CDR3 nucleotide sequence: TGCGCCAGCAGCTTTTCGGGACTAGCGGAAGGGGCCACAGATACGCAGTATTTT. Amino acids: CASSFSGLAEGATDTQYF.

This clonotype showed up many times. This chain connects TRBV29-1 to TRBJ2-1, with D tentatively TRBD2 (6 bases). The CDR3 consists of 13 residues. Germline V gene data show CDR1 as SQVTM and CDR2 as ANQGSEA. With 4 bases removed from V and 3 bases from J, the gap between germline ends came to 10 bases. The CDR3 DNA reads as TGCAGCGTTGTACTAGCCGTCTACAATGAGCAGTTCTTC. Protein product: CSVVLAVYNEQFF.

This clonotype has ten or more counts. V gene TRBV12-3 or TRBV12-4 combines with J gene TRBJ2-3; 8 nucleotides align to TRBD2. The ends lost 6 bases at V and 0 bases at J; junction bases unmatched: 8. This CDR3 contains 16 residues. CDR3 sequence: CASSPLTSASTDTQYF. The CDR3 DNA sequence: TGTGCCAGCAGCCCCCTGACTAGCGCCAGCACAGATACGCAGTATTTT.